This T cell receptor beta chain emerged from a study of T cells in women clearing cervical HPV infection. Background on the study: Controls gave blood once infection was undetectable; cases at lesion identification.

In the case of this clone: What it binds is not known. Sequencing ends 3 residues short of the CDR3 end; the germline J gene provides the rest.

This CDR3 is built from 14 residues. Looked up from germline, CDR1 is LNHDA and CDR2 is SQIVND (reference sequence). TCRdb's copy holds only in-frame clones and misses some; the assay was immunoSEQ multiplex PCR. The repertoire shows around 22,000 clones; the top ten hold roughly an eighth. General study findings and limits: Repertoire richness, not evenness, was significantly elevated in CIN3+ cases versus controls.

The sequenced sample was blood buffy coat. This TCR came from a woman between 18 and 70 years old with a cervical HPV16 infection that either progressed to CIN3+ or cleared (not recorded which). J is TRBJ2-4 and V is TRBV19; D remains unclear. CDR3 DNA (partial): TGTGCCAGTAGTATAAACAAGGATAACTATGGT. It encodes CASSINKDNYG. The full CDR3 sequence reads CASSINKDNYGQYF. Full variable domain (remainder filled in from reference TRBV19 and TRBJ2-4): DGGITQSPKYLFRKEGQNVTLSCEQNLNHDAMYWYRQDPGQGLRLIYYSQIVNDFQKGDIAEGYSVSREKKESFPLTVTSAQKNPTAFYLCASSINKDNYGQYFGAGTRLSVL.